The 31 T cell receptor beta chains presented below share a single source sample, sequenced in a study of early T cells in non-severe SARS-CoV-2 infection. Using its own MiXCR run on the 5' RACE reads, TCRdb lists one record per CDR3 protein. The top ten hold 9% to 10% of the sample, which has some 40,000 distinct CDR3 sequences, 3.9% seen once. Sequencing was performed on whole blood. The receptors derive from an adult who was a healthcare worker with PCR-confirmed SARS-CoV-2 infection or an uninfected control (not recorded which).

This clonotype was observed a few times. The V and J genes are TRBV12-3 or TRBV12-4 and TRBJ2-5; D is perhaps TRBD2 (5 bases). V lost 6 bases and J lost 2, with 13 bases in between. The CDR3 runs to 14 residues. CDR3 region: CASSRTGIQETQYF. The CDR3 bases are TGTGCCAGCAGCCGGACCGGGATACAAGAGACCCAGTACTTC.

This chain connects TRBV5-5 to TRBJ1-2, with unresolved D. CDR1 and CDR2 (germline): SGHKS, YYEKEE (reference sequence). V lost 3 bases, J lost 6 bases, and 12 bases lay in between. CDR3 length equals 13 residues. DNA of the CDR3: TGTGCCAGCAGCTCAGCGGCAGCCGATGGCTACACCTTC. Protein: CASSSAAADGYTF.

This clonotype was observed at least ten times. The chain combines TRBV11-2 with TRBJ1-2; D unclear. The CDR3 is 13 amino acids. Germline CDR1 is SGHAT and CDR2 is FQNNGV. The V gene lost 4 bases and the J gene lost 0 bases, with 6 bases spanning the gap. Here the CDR3 reads CASSYGTNYGYTF. CDR3 DNA sequence: TGTGCCAGCAGCTATGGGACTAACTATGGCTACACCTTC. Based on the CDR3 plus reference TRBV11-2 and TRBJ1-2, the full variable domain is EAGVAQSPRYKIIEKRQSVAFWCNPISGHATLYWYQQILGQGPKLLIQFQNNGVVDDSQLPKDRFSAERLKGVDSTLKIQPAKLEDSAVYLCASSYGTNYGYTFGSGTRLTVV.

In its sample, this clonotype was seen many times. The chain combines TRBV6-2 or TRBV6-3 with TRBJ2-3, with 12 bases identical to TRBD2. The CDR3 sequence is 20 residues long. The ends lost 6 bases at V and 0 bases at J; junction bases unmatched: 16. CDR1 is MNHEY, CDR2 SVGEGT, per germline. DNA of the CDR3: TGTGCCAGCAGGACAATCTTACTACTAGCGGGAGGCTTCAGCACAGATACGCAGTATTTT. Its translation is CASRTILLLAGGFSTDTQYF.

This clonotype occurred a few times. The chain is built from TRBV6-5 and TRBJ2-1; TRBD2 matches at 9 bases. After removal of 5 bases from V and 2 bases from J, the junction contained 4 bases not matched to a gene. In germline, CDR1 is MNHEY, CDR2 SVGAGI. CDR3 size: 15 residues. The CDR3 spells CASSPRLAAYNEQFF. Here the CDR3 DNA reads TGTGCCAGCAGTCCCCGACTAGCGGCCTACAATGAGCAGTTCTTC.

This clonotype turned up a few times. The chain employs TRBV20-1 and TRBJ2-5, with no clear D. V gave up 5 bases and J gave up 5 bases, with 15 bases separating them. The CDR3 has 13 amino acids. The germline gives CDR1 DFQATT, CDR2 SNEGSKA (reference sequence). The CDR3 is CSAPPSLGETQYF. The CDR3 nucleotides read TGCAGTGCTCCACCTAGTTTAGGGGAGACCCAGTACTTC.

This clonotype has at least ten counts. The rearrangement uses TRBV4-3 and TRBJ1-2; unclear D gene. Germline V lookup: CDR1 LGHNA, CDR2 YSLEER. With 0 bases removed from V and 0 bases from J, the gap between germline ends came to 11 bases. The CDR3 length is 16 residues. CDR3 loop: CASSQDLPASNYGYTF. The CDR3 DNA reads TGCGCCAGCAGCCAAGATCTTCCAGCTTCTAACTATGGCTACACCTTC.

By sample share, this clonotype is medium-sized. The chain combines TRBV6-2 or TRBV6-3 with TRBJ2-3; 12 nucleotides line up with TRBD2. The CDR3 runs to 16 residues. Germline CDR1 and CDR2: MNHEY and SVGEGT. Losses at the gene ends were 6 bases for V and 2 bases for J; bases not matched to a gene: 6. CDR3 amino acids: CASSQRTSGITDTQYF. In nucleotides, the CDR3 is TGTGCCAGCAGCCAGCGGACTAGCGGGATCACAGATACGCAGTATTTT.

This clonotype was recorded at least ten times. DNA of the CDR3: TGCAGCGTTGACCCCTCTCGGGGACAAGGGAGACCCCAGTACTTC. Translated: CSVDPSRGQGRPQYF. J is TRBJ2-5 and V is TRBV29-1; possible D gene TRBD1, 6 bases. The V end was cut by 3 bases, the J end by 9 bases, with 23 bases between. This CDR3 region has 15 residues. Germline CDR1 SQVTM, CDR2 ANQGSEA.

Note on this clonotype: With a much larger clone just one base away, this may be a read error. V usage is TRBV3-1 and J usage is TRBJ2-7; D gene ambiguous. The CDR3 is 12 amino acids. The germline V gene encodes CDR1 LGHDT and CDR2 YNNKEL (reference sequence). This chain's CDR3 is CTSSQLGAEQYV. The CDR3 coding sequence is TGTACCAGCAGCCAGCTTGGAGCCGAGCAGTACGTC.

This clonotype has ten or more counts. The chain uses TRBV18 and TRBJ1-5; a weak D match, TRBD1 (5 bases). Trimming stripped 3 bases from V and 7 bases from J, with 13 bases between. The CDR3 extends over 14 amino acids. CDR1 KGHSH and CDR2 LQKENI come from the germline V gene. The CDR3 coding sequence is TGTGCCAGCTCACCGCGGCCCGGGGACCAGCCCCAGCATTTT. Its translation is CASSPRPGDQPQHF.

This clonotype was seen many times. The J gene is TRBJ2-3, the V gene TRBV6-6; weak D call: TRBD2 (6 bases). Germline CDR1 MNHNY, CDR2 SVGAGI (reference sequence). The CDR3 contains 15 residues. Between the trimmed V and J ends, which lost 5 bases and 0 bases, there was a span of 12 bases. As DNA, the CDR3 is TGTGCCAGCAGTACGCGGGGCCCTAGCACAGATACGCAGTATTTT. Protein sequence: CASSTRGPSTDTQYF.

The chain combines TRBV5-5 with TRBJ1-5, with D unresolved. Trimming took 0 bases from V and 3 from J, leaving 16 bases between them. The CDR3 totals 17 residues. Germline CDR1 reads SGHKS; CDR2 reads YYEKEE (reference sequence). The CDR3 nucleotides are TGTGCCAGCAGCTTGGAACAGAACTCACTAGTCAATCAGCCCCAGCATTTT. Its protein product is CASSLEQNSLVNQPQHF.

This clonotype came up many times. The V and J genes are TRBV29-1 and TRBJ2-7; 10 bases match TRBD1. V was clipped by 3 bases and J by 4 bases; unmatched bases: 3. The germline gives CDR1 SQVTM, CDR2 ANQGSEA. The CDR3 sequence is 13 residues long. The CDR3, as DNA: TGCAGCGTTGAGGACAGGGGGGAATACGAGCAGTACGTC. Translated: CSVEDRGEYEQYV.

For this clonotype: A much larger clone sits a single nucleotide away, making a read error possible. The chain recombines TRBV10-3 with TRBJ2-1; TRBD2 matches 10 bases. Germline values: CDR1 ENHRY, CDR2 SYGVKD. This CDR3 contains 14 residues. CDR3: CAISPAGGSNQQFF. The CDR3 DNA reads as TGTGCCATCAGCCCAGCGGGAGGGTCCAATCAGCAGTTCTTC.

Many counts were recorded for this clonotype. In DNA form, the CDR3 reads TGTGCCAGCAGTCGGGGTCCAGGAGCTAATGAAAAACTGTTTTTT. Protein: CASSRGPGANEKLFF. The gene calls are TRBV12-3 or TRBV12-4 and TRBJ1-4; D is ambiguous. Trimming left V 5 bases short and J 3 bases short, with 13 bases between. This CDR3 spans 15 amino acids.

This clonotype was detected many times. The V and J genes are TRBV6-2 or TRBV6-3 and TRBJ2-1, with 14 bases aligning to TRBD2. CDR3 length: 17 amino acids. Trimming removed 6 bases from V and 0 bases from J; junction bases left unmatched: 4. CDR1 and CDR2 from the germline V gene are MNHEY and SVGEGT. CDR3 DNA: TGTGCCAGCAGGGGGGGGACTAGCGGGAGCTCCTACAATGAGCAGTTCTTC. Translated, it gives CASRGGTSGSSYNEQFF.

This clonotype occurred many times. The chain couples TRBV9 to TRBJ1-3; unclear D gene. CDR3 length: 16 amino acids. V was clipped by 2 bases and J by 0 bases, with 12 bases between them. The V gene's germline CDR1 is SGDLS and CDR2 YYNGEE. DNA for the CDR3: TGTGCCAGCAGCGTGGATTCTCTCTACTCTGGAAACACCATATATTTT. Residues: CASSVDSLYSGNTIYF.

The chain has TRBV7-9 and TRBJ2-1; tentative D call: TRBD2 (6 bases). Trimming shortened V by 0 bases and J by 12 bases, and 12 bases separated the two germline ends. The germline CDR1 and CDR2 sequences are SEHNR and FQNEAQ (reference sequence). The CDR3 has 13 amino acids. CDR3 nucleotide sequence: TGTGCCAGCAGCTTAGCGCGGGAATTCGGGCAGTTCTTC. It translates to CASSLAREFGQFF.

J is TRBJ2-1 and V is TRBV12-3 or TRBV12-4; the D gene is possibly TRBD2 (5 bases). This CDR3 is built from 12 residues. The V and J ends lost 7 bases and 4 bases respectively, with 8 bases between them. The CDR3, as DNA: TGTGCCAGCAATACGGGATACAATGAGCAGTTCTTC. It encodes CASNTGYNEQFF.

This clonotype has just a few counts. The chain recombines TRBV12-3 or TRBV12-4 with TRBJ1-2; no clear D. Between the trimmed V and J ends, which lost 2 bases and 3 bases, there was a span of 10 bases. This CDR3 contains 14 residues. The CDR3 reads CASSLLGPHYGYTF. The CDR3 DNA reads TGTGCCAGCAGTTTACTCGGACCCCACTATGGCTACACCTTC.

In this sample, this clonotype turned up a few times. The chain is built from TRBV4-2 and TRBJ2-3, with D possibly TRBD2 on 5 matching bases. V lost 0 bases and J 7 bases, leaving 14 bases between the germline ends. Per the germline V gene, CDR1 is LGHNA and CDR2 is YNFKEQ. The CDR3 spans 15 residues. Here the CDR3 DNA reads TGTGCCAGCAGCCAAGATCTCGCGGGCGAGAATACGCAGTATTTT. It is translated as CASSQDLAGENTQYF.

The chain has TRBV27 and TRBJ2-7; D is perhaps TRBD1 (6 bases). Between the trimmed V and J ends, which lost 5 bases and 6 bases, there was a span of 14 bases. The CDR3 is made up of 13 amino acids. Germline V CDR1 and CDR2: MNHEY, SMNVEV (reference sequence). The CDR3 region is CASSTPGQSEQYF. Written as DNA, the CDR3 is TGTGCCAGCAGTACCCCAGGACAGAGCGAGCAGTACTTC.

J is TRBJ2-2 and V is TRBV14; 10 bases align to TRBD1. Looked up from germline, CDR1 is SGHDN and CDR2 is FVKESK. The CDR3 totals 17 residues. Trimming took 0 bases from V and 5 from J; bases not matched to a gene: 6. The CDR3 DNA reads as TGTGCCAGCAGCCAAGACCCGGGACAGGGGATGACCGGGGAGCTGTTTTTT. Amino acid sequence: CASSQDPGQGMTGELFF.

This clonotype came up many times. V usage is TRBV7-9 and J usage is TRBJ2-7, with D uncertain. The CDR3 runs 14 residues. V lost 1 base and J 4 bases, leaving 11 bases between the germline ends. Germline CDR1 is SEHNR and CDR2 is FQNEAQ (reference sequence). The CDR3 is CASSLVPGAYEQYV. The CDR3 DNA follows: TGTGCCAGCAGCTTAGTGCCAGGAGCTTACGAGCAGTACGTC.

There are many counts of this clonotype. The chain recombines TRBV7-2 with TRBJ2-1; 7 bases are shared with TRBD2. From germline, CDR1 is SGHTA and CDR2 FQGNSA. V lost 4 bases, J lost 4 bases, and 10 bases stayed unmatched. This CDR3 is 16 amino acids long. The CDR3 DNA reads as TGTGCCAGCAGCTCAAGAGCGGGATTGAGTTACAATGAGCAGTTCTTC. It codes for CASSSRAGLSYNEQFF.

In its sample, this clonotype was seen many times. V gene TRBV7-3 combines with J gene TRBJ2-5, with 8 nucleotides matching TRBD1. This CDR3 is built from 15 residues. The germline gives CDR1 SGHTA, CDR2 FQGTGA. V trimming: 5 bases; J trimming: 1 base; junction bases outside the gene matches: 6. The CDR3, as DNA: TGTGCCAGCAGCCCCGGGACAGGCATCCAAGAGACCCAGTACTTC. Encoded protein: CASSPGTGIQETQYF.

The sample holds many counts of this clonotype. This rearrangement joins TRBV6-5 to TRBJ1-1; no clear D. Germline CDR1 reads MNHEY; CDR2 reads SVGAGI. V lost 3 bases and J lost 0, with 14 bases in between. The CDR3 is 16 amino acids. This CDR3 reads CASSYGSLDLNTEAFF. CDR3 nucleotide sequence: TGTGCCAGCAGTTATGGTAGCCTAGACCTGAACACTGAAGCTTTCTTT.

This sequence joins TRBV7-2 and TRBJ2-3; TRBD2 matches 9 bases. Germline CDR1 SGHTA, CDR2 FQGNSA. The V gene end was trimmed by 5 bases and the J gene end by 0 bases; junction bases not matched to a gene: 6. The CDR3 runs 16 residues. In DNA form, the CDR3 reads TGTGCCAGCAGCAAGACTAGCGGTACTAGCACAGATACGCAGTATTTT. Its protein is CASSKTSGTSTDTQYF.

This clonotype was found a few times. The chain combines TRBV4-3 with TRBJ2-7; 9 bases are shared with TRBD2. Germline V CDR1 and CDR2: LGHNA, YSLEER. The CDR3 extends over 18 amino acids. Trimming removed 0 bases from V and 0 bases from J; junction bases left unmatched: 9. CDR3 sequence: CASSQDGPLTSGSYEQYF. CDR3 nucleotide sequence: TGCGCCAGCAGCCAAGATGGCCCCTTGACTAGCGGCTCCTACGAGCAGTACTTC.

This sequence joins TRBV12-3 or TRBV12-4 and TRBJ2-5; either TRBD1 or TRBD2 may fit D (5 bases each). V was clipped by 2 bases and J by 5 bases, with 12 bases between them. The CDR3 sequence is 14 residues long. Written as DNA, the CDR3 is TGTGCCAGCAGTTTAAAGAGGGGCGAGGAGACCCAGTACTTC. This sequence encodes CASSLKRGEETQYF.